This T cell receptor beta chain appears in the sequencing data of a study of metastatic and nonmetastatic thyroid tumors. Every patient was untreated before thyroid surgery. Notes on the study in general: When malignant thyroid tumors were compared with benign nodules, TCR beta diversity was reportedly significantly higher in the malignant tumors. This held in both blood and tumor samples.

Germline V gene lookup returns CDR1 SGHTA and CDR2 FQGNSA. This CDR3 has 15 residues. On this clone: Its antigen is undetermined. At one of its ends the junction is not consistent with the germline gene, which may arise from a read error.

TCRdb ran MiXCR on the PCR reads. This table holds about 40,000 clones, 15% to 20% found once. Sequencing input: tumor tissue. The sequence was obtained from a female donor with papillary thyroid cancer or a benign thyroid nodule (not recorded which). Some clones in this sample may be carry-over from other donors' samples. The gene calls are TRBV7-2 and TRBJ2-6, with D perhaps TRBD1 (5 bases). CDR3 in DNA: TGTGCCAGCAGCTTAGGGGTGCCTGGGGCCAGCGTCCTGACTTTC. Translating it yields CASSLGVPGASVLTF. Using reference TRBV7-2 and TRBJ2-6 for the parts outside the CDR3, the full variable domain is GAGVSQSPSNKVTEKGKDVELRCDPISGHTALYWYRQSLGQGLEFLIYFQGNSAPDKSGLPSDRFSAERTGGSVSTLTIQRTQQEDSAVYLCASSLGVPGASVLTFGAGSRLTVL.